Listed below are T cell receptor beta chains from one sample, sequenced in a study of cytotoxic CD8 clonotypes in ibrutinib-treated CLL. Sequencing used immunoSEQ multiplex PCR; TCRdb keeps in-frame clones, though not all of them. The sample carries over 100,000 clones, over 75% recorded once. The sample in question was PBMCs, obtained after 24 months of ibrutinib treatment. The receptors shown here come from a human donor with chronic lymphocytic leukemia. Each CDR3 is given with its conserved first and last residue. The D gene is left open where the match is weak.

>TRBV7-2|TRBJ1-4|NA
CASSHLRFGEKLFF
TGTGCCAGCAGCCACCTGAGGTTCGGAGAAAAACTGTTTTTT
>TRBV5-4|TRBJ1-1|NA
CASSYDTAMNTEAFF
TGTGCCAGCAGCTACGACACGGCCATGAACACTGAAGCTTTCTTT
>TRBV6-1|TRBJ2-7|TRBD2
CASSIPGTSYHEQYF
TGTGCCAGCAGTATCCCCGGGACTAGCTACCACGAGCAGTACTTC
>TRBV5-1|TRBJ1-2|NA
CASSFPDRSTSYTF
TGCGCCAGCAGCTTTCCCGACAGGTCCACTAGCTACACCTTC
>TRBV6-1|TRBJ2-2|NA
CASRIRGDTGELFF
TGTGCCAGCAGGATCAGGGGTGACACCGGGGAGCTGTTTTTT
>TRBV15|TRBJ1-5|TRBD1
CATMDRGNQPQHF
TGTGCCACCATGGACAGGGGGAATCAGCCCCAGCATTTT
>TRBV7-8|TRBJ2-7|NA
CASSLVLRNEQYF
TGTGCCAGCAGCTTAGTCCTTAGAAACGAGCAGTACTTC
>TRBV27|TRBJ2-7|NA
CASSLAQASYEQYF
TGTGCCAGCAGTTTAGCACAGGCCTCCTACGAGCAGTACTTC
>TRBV5-1|TRBJ2-7|NA
CASSSSSEQYF
TGCGCCAGCAGCTCTTCTTCCGAGCAGTACTTC
>TRBV5-1|TRBJ2-1|TRBD2
CASSFLAGPDNEQFF
TGCGCCAGCAGCTTTTTAGCGGGACCCGACAATGAGCAGTTCTTC
>TRBV6-1|TRBJ1-3|TRBD1
CASKGGLSGNTIYF
TGTGCCAGCAAAGGGGGCCTCTCTGGAAACACCATATATTTT